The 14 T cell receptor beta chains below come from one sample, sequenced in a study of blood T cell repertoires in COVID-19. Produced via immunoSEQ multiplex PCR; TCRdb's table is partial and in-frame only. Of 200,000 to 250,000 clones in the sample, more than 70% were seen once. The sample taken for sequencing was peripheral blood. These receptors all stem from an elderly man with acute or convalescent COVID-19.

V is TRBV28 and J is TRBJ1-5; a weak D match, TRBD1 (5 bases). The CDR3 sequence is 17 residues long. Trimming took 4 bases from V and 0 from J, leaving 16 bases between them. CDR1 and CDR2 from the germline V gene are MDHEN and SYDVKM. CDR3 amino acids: CASSSPGGTHSNQPQHF. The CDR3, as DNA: TGTGCCAGCAGTTCCCCGGGGGGGACCCATAGCAATCAGCCCCAGCATTTT. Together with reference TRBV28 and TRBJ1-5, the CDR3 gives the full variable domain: DVKVTQSSRYLVKRTGEKVFLECVQDMDHENMFWYRQDPGLGLRLIYFSYDVKMKEKGDIPEGYSVSREKKERFSLILESASTNQTSMYLCASSSPGGTHSNQPQHFGDGTRLSIL.

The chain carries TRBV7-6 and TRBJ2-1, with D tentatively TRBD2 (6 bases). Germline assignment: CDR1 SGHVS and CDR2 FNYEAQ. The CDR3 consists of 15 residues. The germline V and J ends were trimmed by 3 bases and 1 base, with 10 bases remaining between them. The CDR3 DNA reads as TGTGCCAGCAGCTTGGGGAGCGGGTCCTACAATGAGCAGTTCTTC. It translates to CASSLGSGSYNEQFF.

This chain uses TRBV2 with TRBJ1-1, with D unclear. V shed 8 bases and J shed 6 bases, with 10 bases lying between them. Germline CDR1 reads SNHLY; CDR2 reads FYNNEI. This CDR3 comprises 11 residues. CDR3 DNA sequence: TGTGCCAGCCGCAGAACAGCTGAAGCTTTCTTT. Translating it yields CASRRTAEAFF.

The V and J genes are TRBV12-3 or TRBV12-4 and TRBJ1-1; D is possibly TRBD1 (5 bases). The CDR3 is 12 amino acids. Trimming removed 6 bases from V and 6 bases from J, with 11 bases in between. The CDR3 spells CASSPLGAEAFF. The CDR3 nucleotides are TGTGCCAGCAGCCCCTTAGGGGCTGAAGCTTTCTTT.

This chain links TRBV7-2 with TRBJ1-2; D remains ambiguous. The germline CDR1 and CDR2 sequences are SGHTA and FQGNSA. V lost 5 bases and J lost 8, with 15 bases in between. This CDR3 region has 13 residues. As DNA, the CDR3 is TGTGCCAGCAGCCCGGGCCCCCCGGGGGGCTACACCTTC. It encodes CASSPGPPGGYTF.

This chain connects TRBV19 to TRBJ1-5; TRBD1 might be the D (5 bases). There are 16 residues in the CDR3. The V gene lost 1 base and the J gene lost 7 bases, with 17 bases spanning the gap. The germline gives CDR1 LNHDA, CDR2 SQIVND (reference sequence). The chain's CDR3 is CASSIGRRVRRQPQHF. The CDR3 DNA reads TGTGCCAGTAGTATAGGGCGCAGGGTACGAAGGCAGCCCCAGCATTTT.

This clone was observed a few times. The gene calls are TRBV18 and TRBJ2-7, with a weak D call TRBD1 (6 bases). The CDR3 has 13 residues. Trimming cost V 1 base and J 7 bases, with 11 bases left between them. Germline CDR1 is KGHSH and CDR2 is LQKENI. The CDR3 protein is CASSPQQGREQYF. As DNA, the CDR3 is TGTGCCAGCTCACCACAACAGGGTAGGGAGCAGTACTTC. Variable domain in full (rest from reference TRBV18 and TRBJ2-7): NAGVMQNPRHLVRRRGQEARLRCSPMKGHSHVYWYRQLPEEGLKFMVYLQKENIIDESGMPKERFSAEFPKEGPSILRIQQVVRGDSAAYFCASSPQQGREQYFGPGTRLTVT.

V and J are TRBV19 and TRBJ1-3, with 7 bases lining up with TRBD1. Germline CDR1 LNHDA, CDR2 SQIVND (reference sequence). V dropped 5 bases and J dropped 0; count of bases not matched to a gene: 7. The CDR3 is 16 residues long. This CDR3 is CASSQDRSPSGNTIYF. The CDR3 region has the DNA TGTGCCAGTAGTCAGGACAGGTCCCCCTCTGGAAACACCATATATTTT.

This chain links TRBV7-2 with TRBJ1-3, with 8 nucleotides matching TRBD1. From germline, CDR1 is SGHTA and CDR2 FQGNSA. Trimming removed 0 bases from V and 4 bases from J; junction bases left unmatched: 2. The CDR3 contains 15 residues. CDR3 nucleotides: TGTGCCAGCAGCTTAGCGGGGGACAGGGGAAACACCATATATTTT. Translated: CASSLAGDRGNTIYF.

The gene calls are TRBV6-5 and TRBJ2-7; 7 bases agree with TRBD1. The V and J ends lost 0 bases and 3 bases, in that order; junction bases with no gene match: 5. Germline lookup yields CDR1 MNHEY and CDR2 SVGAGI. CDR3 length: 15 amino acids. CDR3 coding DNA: TGTGCCAGCAGTTACTCGACAGGGTTAAACTACGAGCAGTACTTC. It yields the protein CASSYSTGLNYEQYF.

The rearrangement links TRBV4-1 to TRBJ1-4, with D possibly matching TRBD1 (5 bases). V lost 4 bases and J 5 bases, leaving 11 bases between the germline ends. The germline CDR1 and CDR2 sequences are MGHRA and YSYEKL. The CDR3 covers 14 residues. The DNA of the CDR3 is TGCGCCAGCAGCCTCCTCGGGGGGAATGAAAAACTGTTTTTT. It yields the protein CASSLLGGNEKLFF.

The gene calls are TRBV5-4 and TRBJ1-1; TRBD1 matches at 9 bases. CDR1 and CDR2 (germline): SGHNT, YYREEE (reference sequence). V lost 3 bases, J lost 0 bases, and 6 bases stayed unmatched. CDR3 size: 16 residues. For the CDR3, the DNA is TGTGCCAGCAGCTCAGGGGGACAGGGCGTGAACACTGAAGCTTTCTTT. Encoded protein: CASSSGGQGVNTEAFF.

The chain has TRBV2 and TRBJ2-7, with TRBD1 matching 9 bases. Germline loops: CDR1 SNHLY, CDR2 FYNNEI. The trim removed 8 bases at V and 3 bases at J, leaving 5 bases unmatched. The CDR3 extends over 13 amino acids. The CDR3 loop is CASGGTGNYEQYF. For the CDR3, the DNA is TGTGCCAGCGGAGGGACAGGGAACTACGAGCAGTACTTC.

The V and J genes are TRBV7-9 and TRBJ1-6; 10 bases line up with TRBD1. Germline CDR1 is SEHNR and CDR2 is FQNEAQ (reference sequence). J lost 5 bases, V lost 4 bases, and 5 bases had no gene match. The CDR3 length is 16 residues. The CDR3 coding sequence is TGTGCCAGCAGCTCCGGGACAGGGGTGAATAATTCACCCCTCCACTTT. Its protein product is CASSSGTGVNNSPLHF. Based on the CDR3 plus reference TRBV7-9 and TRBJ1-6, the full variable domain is DTGVSQNPRHKITKRGQNVTFRCDPISEHNRLYWYRQTLGQGPEFLTYFQNEAQLEKSRLLSDRFSAERPKGSFSTLEIQRTEQGDSAMYLCASSSGTGVNNSPLHFGNGTRLTVT.